This passage covers 22 T cell receptor beta chains from one sample sequenced in a study of shared clonotypes between healthy human individuals. Only in-frame clones appear in the TCRdb table, and some are missing; sequencing was by immunoSEQ multiplex PCR. Of fewer than 2.5 million clones in the sample, 93% were seen once. Input material: naive CD4+ T cells from PBMCs. The sample's subset: CD45RA+ positively selected. The receptors were gathered from a man younger than 35 in good health. Some clones in this sample may be carry-over from other donors' samples.

The genes are TRBV7-9 and TRBJ2-3, with D perhaps matching TRBD2 (5 bases). The germline gives CDR1 SEHNR, CDR2 FQNEAQ (reference sequence). The CDR3 is made up of 14 amino acids. V was trimmed by 3 bases and J by 7 bases, leaving 14 bases between them. CDR3 bases: TGTGCCAGCAGCTTTAGCCCTAGCATGTATACGCAGTATTTT. Its translation: CASSFSPSMYTQYF.

On this clone: Other DNA sequences of this sample code for an identical CDR3. The J gene is TRBJ1-4, the V gene TRBV5-1; D is undetermined. Trimming took off 0 bases at V and 7 bases at J, with 7 bases between the two ends. CDR3 length: 13 amino acids. CDR1 SGHRS and CDR2 YFSETQ come from the germline V gene. The CDR3, as DNA: TGCGCCAGCAGCTTGGGGGGATCTGAAAAACTGTTTTTT. Translation gives CASSLGGSEKLFF.

This chain connects TRBV6-6 to TRBJ2-7, with TRBD1 matching over 7 bases. Germline assignment: CDR1 MNHNY and CDR2 SVGAGI (reference sequence). Losses at the gene ends were 8 bases for V and 5 bases for J; bases not matched to a gene: 9. CDR3 length: 13 amino acids. The CDR3 sequence: CASGKQGINEQYF. CDR3 nucleotide sequence: TGTGCCAGCGGCAAACAGGGGATCAACGAGCAGTACTTC.

The chain couples TRBV6-6 to TRBJ1-1, with 8 bases identical to TRBD1. The V gene end was trimmed by 5 bases and the J gene end by 4 bases; junction bases not matched to a gene: 6. CDR1 is MNHNY and CDR2 is SVGAGI in the germline V gene (reference sequence). This CDR3 has 14 amino acids. CDR3: CASSRQGRGTEAFF. CDR3 DNA: TGTGCCAGCAGTAGACAGGGGAGGGGCACTGAAGCTTTCTTT.

J is TRBJ2-2 and V is TRBV10-3, with D maybe TRBD2 (5 bases). Germline V CDR1 and CDR2: ENHRY, SYGVKD. Between the trimmed V and J ends, which lost 0 bases and 2 bases, there was a span of 10 bases. The CDR3 runs to 16 residues. The CDR3 reads CAISESASRNTGELFF. CDR3 nucleotides: TGTGCCATCAGTGAGTCCGCTAGCAGAAACACCGGGGAGCTGTTTTTT.

This clone was seen once. This chain links TRBV28 with TRBJ2-1; D uncertain. This CDR3 comprises 13 residues. With 6 bases removed from V and 9 bases from J, the gap between germline ends came to 15 bases. The germline gives CDR1 MDHEN, CDR2 SYDVKM. CDR3 residues: CASSPIGGGEQFF. For the CDR3, the DNA is TGTGCCAGCAGCCCTATTGGCGGTGGTGAGCAGTTCTTC.

The chain has TRBV28 and TRBJ2-5, with D perhaps TRBD1 or TRBD2 (5 bases each). Trimming shortened V by 5 bases and J by 11 bases, and 27 bases separated the two germline ends. There are 16 residues in the CDR3. CDR1 and CDR2 (germline): MDHEN, SYDVKM. The CDR3 DNA is TGTGCCAGCAGTCCCAGGGCAGGGACCCCTTATGAAGAGCAGTACTTC. Amino acids: CASSPRAGTPYEEQYF.

On this clone itself: Other DNA sequences from this sample encode an identical CDR3 as well. The CDR3 nucleotides read TGCGCCAGCAGCCCCCAGGGCGGTAATGAAAAACTGTTTTTT. Translated: CASSPQGGNEKLFF. The chain recombines TRBV5-1 with TRBJ1-4, with D possibly being TRBD1 (5 bases). Trimming took 4 bases from V and 4 from J, leaving 11 bases between them. Germline V CDR1 and CDR2: SGHRS, YFSETQ. The CDR3 totals 14 residues.

With respect to this clone: At one boundary the junction diverges from the germline segment, which might be a read error. This rearrangement joins TRBV5-6 to TRBJ1-2; D unclear. Germline V gives CDR1 SGHDT, CDR2 YYEEEE. The CDR3 runs 12 residues. CDR3 sequence reads: CASSFATSWLLF. The CDR3 nucleotides are TGTGCCAGCAGCTTCGCGACTAGTTGGCTCCTCTTC. The whole variable domain, filled in from reference TRBV5-6 and TRBJ1-2, reads DAGVTQSPTHLIKTRGQQVTLRCSPKSGHDTVSWYQQALGQGPQFIFQYYEEEERQRGNFPDRFSGHQFPNYSSELNVNALLLGDSALYLCASSFATSWLLFGSGTRLTVV.

CDR3 protein: CATSSPWDTGDEQFF. The CDR3 DNA reads as TGTGCCACCAGCAGCCCCTGGGACACCGGGGATGAGCAGTTCTTC. V gene TRBV15 combines with J gene TRBJ2-1; tentative D call: TRBD1 (6 bases). The CDR3 consists of 15 residues. From germline, CDR1 is LNHNV and CDR2 YYDKDF (reference sequence). The V gene lost 3 bases and the J gene lost 8 bases, with 17 bases spanning the gap. The full variable domain, its missing parts supplied by reference TRBV15 and TRBJ2-1, is DAMVIQNPRYQVTQFGKPVTLSCSQTLNHNVMYWYQQKSSQAPKLLFHYYDKDFNNEADTPDNFQSRRPNTSFCFLDIRSPGLGDTAMYLCATSSPWDTGDEQFFGPGTRLTVL.

The chain employs TRBV5-6 and TRBJ1-3; no definite D call. This CDR3 spans 13 amino acids. The ends were cut back, 3 bases at V and 4 bases at J, with 8 bases in the middle. Germline CDR1 reads SGHDT; CDR2 reads YYEEEE. CDR3 coding DNA: TGTGCCAGCAGCTCGGGCCTGGGAAACACCATATATTTT. Translated: CASSSGLGNTIYF.

The chain has TRBV5-4 and TRBJ1-6; tentatively, D is TRBD1 (5 bases). V dropped 0 bases and J dropped 5 bases, with 12 bases sitting between them. Per germline, CDR1 SGHNT and CDR2 YYREEE (reference sequence). This CDR3 region has 16 residues. The DNA of the CDR3 is TGTGCCAGCAGCTTGGAAGGGACGCGGGATAATTCACCCCTCCACTTT. This encodes CASSLEGTRDNSPLHF.

This clone was observed once. The chain is built from TRBV13 and TRBJ1-1, with D unresolved. The CDR3 extends over 18 amino acids. The germline V gene encodes CDR1 PRHDT and CDR2 FYEKMQ (reference sequence). V was clipped by 2 bases and J by 7 bases, with 26 bases between them. CDR3 nucleotides: TGTGCCAGCAGCTTAATAGGCTGGGAACAGAACGTTTCGTATGAAGCTTTCTTT. It specifies CASSLIGWEQNVSYEAFF.

The V and J genes are TRBV15 and TRBJ1-1; 10 bases are a match to TRBD1. Losses at the gene ends were 5 bases for V and 3 bases for J; bases not matched to a gene: 3. Looked up from germline, CDR1 is LNHNV and CDR2 is YYDKDF (reference sequence). This CDR3 spans 14 amino acids. CDR3: CATSLDRGDTEAFF. CDR3 nucleotides: TGTGCCACCAGCCTGGACAGGGGGGACACTGAAGCTTTCTTT.

The chain has TRBV15 and TRBJ2-7; D ambiguous. CDR3 length equals 15 residues. The germline V gene encodes CDR1 LNHNV and CDR2 YYDKDF (reference sequence). Trimming took off 1 base at V and 2 bases at J, with 12 bases between the two ends. CDR3 protein: CATSRGRSVTYEQYF. Here the CDR3 DNA reads TGTGCCACCAGCAGAGGCAGGTCCGTGACCTACGAGCAGTACTTC.

This chain links TRBV7-2 with TRBJ2-1; the D gene could be TRBD1 or TRBD2 (5 bases each). CDR1 is SGHTA, CDR2 FQGNSA, per germline. CDR3 size: 15 residues. V lost 1 base, J lost 2 bases, and 9 bases lay in between. In DNA, the CDR3 is TGTGCCAGCAGCTTAGGACGGGGCGCCTACAATGAGCAGTTCTTC. Translated: CASSLGRGAYNEQFF.

J is TRBJ2-1 and V is TRBV15; 8 bases agree with TRBD1. The CDR3 has 14 amino acids. Per germline, CDR1 LNHNV and CDR2 YYDKDF (reference sequence). Trimming cost V 5 bases and J 7 bases; bases outside gene matches: 7. CDR3 sequence reads: CATSWAGGMNEQFF. In nucleotides, the CDR3 is TGTGCCACCAGCTGGGCAGGGGGCATGAATGAGCAGTTCTTC.

V and J are TRBV4-1 and TRBJ1-6; D remains unclear. In germline, CDR1 is MGHRA, CDR2 YSYEKL. This CDR3 has 14 amino acids. Trimming cost V 1 base and J 9 bases, with 10 bases left between them. The CDR3 region is CASSQVEPFSPLHF. The CDR3 DNA follows: TGCGCCAGCAGCCAAGTTGAGCCGTTTTCACCCCTCCACTTT.

As concerns this clone: Sequence at one end of the junction differs from germline and may be a read error. The chain couples TRBV6-1 to TRBJ2-5; D remains unclear. There are 14 residues in the CDR3. Germline loops: CDR1 MNHNS, CDR2 SASEGT. Written as DNA, the CDR3 is TGTGCCAGCAGTGAAAGGGTGAGCCAAGGGACCCAGTACTTC. This codes for CASSERVSQGTQYF.

V and J are TRBV2 and TRBJ2-5, with D possibly being TRBD1 (6 bases). The CDR3 is 13 residues long. CDR1 is SNHLY and CDR2 is FYNNEI in the germline V gene. V was clipped by 10 bases and J by 2 bases, with 14 bases between them. Here the CDR3 DNA reads TGTGCCACATTCCGGGACATACAAGAGACCCAGTACTTC. It encodes CATFRDIQETQYF.

This clone was recorded only once. The V and J genes are TRBV5-1 and TRBJ1-1, with TRBD1 as a possible D gene (5 bases). The CDR3 sequence is 13 residues long. Germline-derived CDR1 and CDR2 are SGHRS and YFSETQ. V gave up 4 bases and J gave up 4 bases, with 11 bases separating them. The chain's CDR3 is CASSIREGTEAFF. The DNA for the CDR3 is TGCGCCAGCAGCATCAGGGAGGGCACTGAAGCTTTCTTT.

The J gene is TRBJ2-7, the V gene TRBV7-3; possibly TRBD1 or TRBD2 for D (5 bases each). V was pared by 5 bases and J by 6 bases, with 14 bases between. The length of the CDR3 is 13 residues. Germline V CDR1 and CDR2: SGHTA, FQGTGA. The CDR3 region is CASSPSGPGEQYF. The CDR3 DNA reads TGTGCCAGCAGCCCATCGGGACCAGGCGAGCAGTACTTC.